The 21 T cell receptor beta chains below all came from one sample that was sequenced in a study of T cells expressing NK-cell markers. TCRdb reprocessed the 5' RACE reads, keeping one entry per CDR3 protein, no DNA. The sample has a few hundred thousand distinct CDR3 sequences. Material for sequencing was blood T cells: a sorted CD56 or NKG2C T cell subset, CD4+ or CD8+ T cells, or bulk PBMC T cells (not recorded which). The source is a man aged 18 to 29 in good health.

This chain uses TRBV5-1 with TRBJ2-2; TCRdb selects TRBD1, and the lack of DNA leaves this call unchecked. CDR1 is SGHRS, CDR2 YFSETQ, per germline. CDR3 length: 16 amino acids. The CDR3: CASSFTGGSTTGELFF.

V and J are TRBV20-1 and TRBJ2-7; TCRdb's D gene call, TRBD2, goes unchecked for lack of DNA. The CDR3 sequence is 16 residues long. Germline lookup yields CDR1 DFQATT and CDR2 SNEGSKA (reference sequence). CDR3 sequence: CSARTSVAGRFYEQYF.

The chain couples TRBV29-1 to TRBJ2-5; the D call of TRBD1 rests on TCRdb alone, since no DNA is present to check it. The CDR3 has 13 amino acids. CDR1 is SQVTM, CDR2 ANQGSEA, per germline. The CDR3 here is CSVLRGFEETQYF.

The J gene is TRBJ2-3, the V gene TRBV7-2; TCRdb outputs TRBD1, but without DNA this stays unchecked. Germline V CDR1 and CDR2: SGHTA, FQGNSA. The CDR3 spans 12 residues. CDR3 in amino acids: CASSRAVDTQYF.

This rearrangement joins TRBV5-1 to TRBJ1-1. Germline V lookup: CDR1 SGHRS, CDR2 YFSETQ. The CDR3 is made up of 16 amino acids. This chain's CDR3 is CASSGETGTSNTEAFF.

V gene TRBV12-5 combines with J gene TRBJ2-1; TCRdb's D gene call, TRBD1, goes unchecked for lack of DNA. The CDR3 extends over 17 amino acids. Germline V gene sequence: CDR1 LGHNT, CDR2 FRNRAP. CDR3: CASGLVLLGTTYNEQFF. The variable domain in full, with the rest retrieved from reference TRBV12-5 and TRBJ2-1, is DARVTQTPRHKVTEMGQEVTMRCQPILGHNTVFWYRQTMMQGLELLAYFRNRAPLDDSGMPKDRFSAEMPDATLATLKIQPSEPRDSAVYFCASGLVLLGTTYNEQFFGPGTRLTVL.

The rearrangement links TRBV5-6 to TRBJ2-7; TCRdb's D call, TRBD2, is unchecked because there is no DNA. Germline values: CDR1 SGHDT, CDR2 YYEEEE. The CDR3 has 13 amino acids. CDR3: CASSFSFLREQYF. The whole variable domain, remainder taken from reference TRBV5-6 and TRBJ2-7, is DAGVTQSPTHLIKTRGQQVTLRCSPKSGHDTVSWYQQALGQGPQFIFQYYEEEERQRGNFPDRFSGHQFPNYSSELNVNALLLGDSALYLCASSFSFLREQYFGPGTRLTVT.

The rearrangement uses TRBV12-3 or TRBV12-4 and TRBJ2-3; checking the TCRdb D call of TRBD1 is not possible without DNA. There are 14 residues in the CDR3. The CDR3: CASRTGSGADTQYF.

This chain uses TRBV7-2 with TRBJ2-7; TCRdb outputs TRBD1, but without DNA this stays unchecked. From germline, CDR1 is SGHTA and CDR2 FQGNSA. The CDR3 covers 18 residues. CDR3 region: CASSLAPGDQVYTYEQYF.

The CDR3 protein is CSARGSLPREEQYF. The chain recombines TRBV20-1 with TRBJ2-7; TCRdb names TRBD1, which stays unverified in the absence of DNA. The CDR3 loop spans 14 amino acids. In germline, CDR1 is DFQATT, CDR2 SNEGSKA (reference sequence).

This chain uses TRBV12-3 or TRBV12-4 with TRBJ2-1; there is no DNA to check the TCRdb D call of TRBD1. This CDR3 spans 15 amino acids. The CDR3 loop reads CASSLGQGVRYEQFF.

This chain links TRBV28 with TRBJ2-3; TCRdb returns TRBD1, unconfirmable since there is no DNA. The germline V gene encodes CDR1 MDHEN and CDR2 SYDVKM. The CDR3 loop spans 13 amino acids. The chain's CDR3 is CASSWRSGDTQYF.

The V and J genes are TRBV7-6 and TRBJ1-3. The germline gives CDR1 SGHVS, CDR2 FNYEAQ. The CDR3 sequence is 16 residues long. The CDR3 sequence: CASSLEQPYSGNTIYF.

The chain uses TRBV12-3 or TRBV12-4 and TRBJ1-5; TCRdb proposes TRBD1, but this gene call is untestable without DNA. The CDR3 spans 13 residues. The CDR3 loop reads CASSHGQMQPQHF.

V usage is TRBV2 and J usage is TRBJ2-7; absent DNA, TCRdb's TRBD1 call cannot be checked. The CDR3 is 13 residues long. Germline lookup yields CDR1 SNHLY and CDR2 FYNNEI. The CDR3 spells CASRQDREYEQYF. Combining the CDR3 with reference TRBV2 and TRBJ2-7 gives the whole variable domain EPEVTQTPSHQVTQMGQEVILRCVPISNHLYFYWYRQILGQKVEFLVSFYNNEISEKSEIFDDQFSVERPDGSNFTLKIRSTKLEDSAMYFCASRQDREYEQYFGPGTRLTVT.

V usage is TRBV7-9 and J usage is TRBJ2-2; with no DNA, the TCRdb D assignment of TRBD1 cannot be verified. The CDR3 sequence is 13 residues long. Per the germline V gene, CDR1 is SEHNR and CDR2 is FQNEAQ (reference sequence). The CDR3 loop is CARGSPNTGELFF.

The rearrangement joins TRBV24-1 to TRBJ2-3; TCRdb indicates TRBD2, and absent DNA this call remains unverified. This CDR3 spans 17 amino acids. Germline values: CDR1 KGHDR, CDR2 SFDVKD. The CDR3 is CATSDLRTSGRTDTQYF.

The gene calls are TRBV10-3 and TRBJ1-5. Germline values: CDR1 ENHRY, CDR2 SYGVKD. This CDR3 is built from 14 residues. CDR3: CAISESAKYQPQHF.

This rearrangement joins TRBV12-3 or TRBV12-4 to TRBJ1-1. The CDR3 has 12 residues. This CDR3 is CASTPLGTEAFF.

The rearrangement uses TRBV5-1 and TRBJ2-5; lacking DNA, the TRBD1 call made by TCRdb goes unchecked. The CDR3 length is 16 residues. Germline V gives CDR1 SGHRS, CDR2 YFSETQ. The CDR3 reads CASSSTPVGSQETQYF. The full variable domain, completed using reference TRBV5-1 and TRBJ2-5, is KAGVTQTPRYLIKTRGQQVTLSCSPISGHRSVSWYQQTPGQGLQFLFEYFSETQRNKGNFPGRFSGRQFSNSRSEMNVSTLELGDSALYLCASSSTPVGSQETQYFGPGTRLLVL.

V usage is TRBV20-1 and J usage is TRBJ1-4; TCRdb indicates TRBD1, and absent DNA this call remains unverified. Germline loops: CDR1 DFQATT, CDR2 SNEGSKA (reference sequence). This CDR3 is 12 amino acids long. The CDR3 region is CSSPGGNEKLFF.